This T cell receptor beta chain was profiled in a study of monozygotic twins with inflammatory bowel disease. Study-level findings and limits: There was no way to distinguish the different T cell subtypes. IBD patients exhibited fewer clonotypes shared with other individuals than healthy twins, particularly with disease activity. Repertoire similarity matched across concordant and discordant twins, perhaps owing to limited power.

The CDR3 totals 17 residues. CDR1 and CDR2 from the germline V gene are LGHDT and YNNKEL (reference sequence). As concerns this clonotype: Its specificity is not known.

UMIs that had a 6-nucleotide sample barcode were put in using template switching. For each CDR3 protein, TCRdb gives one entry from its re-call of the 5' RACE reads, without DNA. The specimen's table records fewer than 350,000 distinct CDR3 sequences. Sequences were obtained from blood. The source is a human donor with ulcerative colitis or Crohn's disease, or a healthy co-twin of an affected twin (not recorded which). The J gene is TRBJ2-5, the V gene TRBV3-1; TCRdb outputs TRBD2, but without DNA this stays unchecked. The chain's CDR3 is CASTAKAWASGQETQYF.